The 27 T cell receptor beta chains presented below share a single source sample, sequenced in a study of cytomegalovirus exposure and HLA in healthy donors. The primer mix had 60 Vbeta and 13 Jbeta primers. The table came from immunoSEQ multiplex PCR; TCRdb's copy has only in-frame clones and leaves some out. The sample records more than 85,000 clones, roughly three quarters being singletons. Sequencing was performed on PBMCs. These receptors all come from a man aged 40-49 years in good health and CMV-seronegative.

CDR3 DNA sequence: TGTGCCAGCAGCTTAGACGTGACAGGGAATTCACCCCTCCACTTT. Its translation: CASSLDVTGNSPLHF. The chain recombines TRBV11-2 with TRBJ1-6; 7 bases agree with TRBD1. This CDR3 has 15 residues. Trimming cost V 0 bases and J 7 bases; bases outside gene matches: 3. From germline, CDR1 is SGHAT and CDR2 FQNNGV.

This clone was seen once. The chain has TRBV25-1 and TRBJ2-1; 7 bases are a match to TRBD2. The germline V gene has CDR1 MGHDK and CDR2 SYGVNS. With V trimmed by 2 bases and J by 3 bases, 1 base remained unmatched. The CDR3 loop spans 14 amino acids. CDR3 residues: CASSEAGDYNEQFF. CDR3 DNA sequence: TGTGCCAGCAGTGAAGCGGGAGACTACAATGAGCAGTTCTTC.

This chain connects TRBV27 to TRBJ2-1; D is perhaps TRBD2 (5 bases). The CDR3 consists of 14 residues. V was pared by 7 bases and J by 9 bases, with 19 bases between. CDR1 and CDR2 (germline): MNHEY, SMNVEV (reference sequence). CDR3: CASKWDVPSLEQFF. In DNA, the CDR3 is TGTGCCAGCAAGTGGGATGTCCCTAGCCTTGAGCAGTTCTTC.

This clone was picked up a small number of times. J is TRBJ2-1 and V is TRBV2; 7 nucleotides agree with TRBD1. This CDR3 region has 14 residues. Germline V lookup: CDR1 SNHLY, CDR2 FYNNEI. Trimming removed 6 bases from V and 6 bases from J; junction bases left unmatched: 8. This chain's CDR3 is CASRNTGQINEQFF. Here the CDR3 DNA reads TGTGCCAGCAGGAATACGGGACAGATCAATGAGCAGTTCTTC.

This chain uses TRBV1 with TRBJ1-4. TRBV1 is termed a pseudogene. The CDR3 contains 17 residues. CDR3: CTSSRQGLFRENEKLFF. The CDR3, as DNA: TGCACCAGCAGCCGGCAAGGACTTTTCCGGGAGAATGAAAAACTGTTTTTT.

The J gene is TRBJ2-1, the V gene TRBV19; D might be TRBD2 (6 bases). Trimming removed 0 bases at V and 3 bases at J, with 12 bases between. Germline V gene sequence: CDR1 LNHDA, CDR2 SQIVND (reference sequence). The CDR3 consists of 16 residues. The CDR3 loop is CASSIDLRDFYNEQFF. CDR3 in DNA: TGTGCCAGTAGTATAGACCTACGGGACTTCTACAATGAGCAGTTCTTC.

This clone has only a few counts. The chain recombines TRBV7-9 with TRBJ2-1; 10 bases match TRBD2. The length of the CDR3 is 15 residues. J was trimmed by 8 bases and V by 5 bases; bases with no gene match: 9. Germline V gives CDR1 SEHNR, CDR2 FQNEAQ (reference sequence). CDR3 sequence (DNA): TGTGCCAGCAGCCTTGAGCGGGAGGGCCGCGATGAGCAGTTCTTC. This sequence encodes CASSLEREGRDEQFF. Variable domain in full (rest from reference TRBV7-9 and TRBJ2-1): DTGVSQNPRHKITKRGQNVTFRCDPISEHNRLYWYRQTLGQGPEFLTYFQNEAQLEKSRLLSDRFSAERPKGSFSTLEIQRTEQGDSAMYLCASSLEREGRDEQFFGPGTRLTVL.

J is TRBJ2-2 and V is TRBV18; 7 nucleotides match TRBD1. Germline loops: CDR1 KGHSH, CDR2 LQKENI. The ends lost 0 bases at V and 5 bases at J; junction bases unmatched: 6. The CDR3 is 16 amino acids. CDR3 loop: CASSPPETGLTGELFF. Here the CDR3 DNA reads TGTGCCAGCTCACCACCTGAGACAGGGTTGACCGGGGAGCTGTTTTTT.

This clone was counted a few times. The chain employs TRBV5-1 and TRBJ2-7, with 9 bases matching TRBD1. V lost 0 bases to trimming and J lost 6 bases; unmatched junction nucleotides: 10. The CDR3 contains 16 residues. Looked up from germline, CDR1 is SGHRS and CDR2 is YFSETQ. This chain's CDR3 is CASSLGDTGGRSEQYF. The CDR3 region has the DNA TGCGCCAGCAGCTTGGGGGATACAGGGGGCCGAAGCGAGCAGTACTTC.

CDR3 in DNA: TGCGCCAGCAGCCGGGCGGGTGGTCAGCCCCAGCATTTT. Translated: CASSRAGGQPQHF. This chain uses TRBV5-1 with TRBJ1-5; D is uncertain. CDR1 is SGHRS, CDR2 YFSETQ, per germline. V was trimmed by 4 bases and J by 6 bases, leaving 11 bases between them. The CDR3 contains 13 residues.

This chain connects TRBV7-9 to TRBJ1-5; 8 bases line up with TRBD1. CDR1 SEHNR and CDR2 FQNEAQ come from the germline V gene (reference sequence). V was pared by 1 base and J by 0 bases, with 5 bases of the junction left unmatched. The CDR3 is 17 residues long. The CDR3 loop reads CASSLGTGRDSNQPQHF. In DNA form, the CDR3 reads TGTGCCAGCAGCTTAGGGACAGGGAGAGATAGCAATCAGCCCCAGCATTTT.

CDR3 sequence reads: CATSTGVVQETQYF. CDR3 in DNA: TGTGCCACCAGCACGGGGGTGGTACAAGAGACCCAGTACTTC. The genes are TRBV15 and TRBJ2-5; the D gene is possibly TRBD2 (6 bases). This CDR3 is 14 amino acids long. The V gene's germline CDR1 is LNHNV and CDR2 YYDKDF (reference sequence). V was pared by 4 bases and J by 2 bases, with 11 bases between.

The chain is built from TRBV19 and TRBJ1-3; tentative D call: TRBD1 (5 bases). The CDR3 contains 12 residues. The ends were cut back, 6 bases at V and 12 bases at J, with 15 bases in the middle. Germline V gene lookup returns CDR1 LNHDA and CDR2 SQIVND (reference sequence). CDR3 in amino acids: CASSRDSRIIYF. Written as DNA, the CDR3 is TGTGCCAGTAGCCGGGACTCTCGAATCATATATTTT.

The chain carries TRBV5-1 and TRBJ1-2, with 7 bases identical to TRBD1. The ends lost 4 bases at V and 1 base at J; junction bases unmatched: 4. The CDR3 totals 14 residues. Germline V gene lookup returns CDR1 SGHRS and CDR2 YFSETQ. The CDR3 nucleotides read TGCGCCAGCAGCCCTGGGACAGATAACTATGGCTACACCTTC. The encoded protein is CASSPGTDNYGYTF.

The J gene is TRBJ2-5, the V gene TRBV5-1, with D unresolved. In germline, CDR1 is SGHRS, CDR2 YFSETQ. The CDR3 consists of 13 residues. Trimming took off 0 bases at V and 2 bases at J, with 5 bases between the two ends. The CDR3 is CASSLAYQETQYF. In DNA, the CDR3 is TGCGCCAGCAGCTTGGCCTATCAAGAGACCCAGTACTTC.

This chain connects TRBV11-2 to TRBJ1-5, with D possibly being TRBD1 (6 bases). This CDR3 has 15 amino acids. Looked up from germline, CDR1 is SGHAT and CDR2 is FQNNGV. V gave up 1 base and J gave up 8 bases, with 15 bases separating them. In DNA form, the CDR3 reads TGTGCCAGCAGCTTAGCGGGGGGCGCGAGGGAGCCCCAGCATTTT. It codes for CASSLAGGAREPQHF.

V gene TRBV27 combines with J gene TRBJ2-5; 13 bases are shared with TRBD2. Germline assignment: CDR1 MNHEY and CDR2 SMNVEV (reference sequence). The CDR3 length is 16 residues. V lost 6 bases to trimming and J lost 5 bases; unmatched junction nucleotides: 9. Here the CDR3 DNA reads TGTGCCAGCAGATCGCGACTAGCGGGGGGCTGGGAGACCCAGTACTTC. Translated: CASRSRLAGGWETQYF.

The CDR3 nucleotides read TGCAGCGTTGGAACAGGGGGCGGGTTTGCAACTAATGAAAAACTGTTTTTT. This encodes CSVGTGGGFATNEKLFF. The rearrangement links TRBV29-1 to TRBJ1-4, with TRBD1 matching 9 bases. The CDR3 contains 17 residues. Unmatched junction bases numbered 9, after V lost 4 bases and J lost 0 bases. Per germline, CDR1 SQVTM and CDR2 ANQGSEA.

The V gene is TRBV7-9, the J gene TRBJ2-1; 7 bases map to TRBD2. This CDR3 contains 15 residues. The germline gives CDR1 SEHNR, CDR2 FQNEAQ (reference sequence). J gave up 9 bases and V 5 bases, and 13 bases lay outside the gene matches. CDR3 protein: CASSPLLGRGTEQFF. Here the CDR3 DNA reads TGTGCCAGCAGCCCCCTCCTGGGGAGGGGTACTGAGCAGTTCTTC.

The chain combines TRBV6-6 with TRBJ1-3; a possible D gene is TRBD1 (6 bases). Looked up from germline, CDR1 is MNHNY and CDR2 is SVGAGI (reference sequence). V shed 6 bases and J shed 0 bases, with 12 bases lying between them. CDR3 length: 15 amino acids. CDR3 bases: TGTGCCAGCAGGTACGGACAGCGCTCTGGAAACACCATATATTTT. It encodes CASRYGQRSGNTIYF.

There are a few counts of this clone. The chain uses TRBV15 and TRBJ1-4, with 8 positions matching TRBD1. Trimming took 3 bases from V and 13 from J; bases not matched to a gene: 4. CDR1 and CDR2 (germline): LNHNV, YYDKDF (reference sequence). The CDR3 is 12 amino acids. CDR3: CATSRDRVTLFF. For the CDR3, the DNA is TGTGCCACCAGCAGGGACAGGGTTACACTGTTTTTT. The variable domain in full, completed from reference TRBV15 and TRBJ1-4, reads DAMVIQNPRYQVTQFGKPVTLSCSQTLNHNVMYWYQQKSSQAPKLLFHYYDKDFNNEADTPDNFQSRRPNTSFCFLDIRSPGLGDTAMYLCATSRDRVTLFFGSGTQLSVL.

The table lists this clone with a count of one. In DNA, the CDR3 is TGTGCCAGCAGGGAACAGGGTTCCTATGGCTACACCTTC. Residues: CASREQGSYGYTF. The chain uses TRBV27 and TRBJ1-2, with D tentatively TRBD1 (6 bases). The CDR3 is 13 amino acids. Germline values: CDR1 MNHEY, CDR2 SMNVEV (reference sequence). V gave up 6 bases and J gave up 4 bases, with 12 bases separating them.

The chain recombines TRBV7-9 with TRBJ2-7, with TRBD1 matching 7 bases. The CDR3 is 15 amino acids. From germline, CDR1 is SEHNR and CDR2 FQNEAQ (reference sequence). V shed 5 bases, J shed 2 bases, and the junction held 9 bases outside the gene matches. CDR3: CASSAGTASAYEQYF. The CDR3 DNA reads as TGTGCCAGCAGCGCCGGGACAGCTAGTGCCTACGAGCAGTACTTC.

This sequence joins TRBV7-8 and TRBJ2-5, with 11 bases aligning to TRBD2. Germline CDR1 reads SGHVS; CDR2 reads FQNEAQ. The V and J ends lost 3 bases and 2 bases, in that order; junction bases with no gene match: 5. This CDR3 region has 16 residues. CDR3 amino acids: CASSFRLAGWQETQYF. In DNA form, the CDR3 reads TGTGCCAGCAGCTTCCGACTAGCGGGGTGGCAAGAGACCCAGTACTTC.

The DNA for the CDR3 is TGTGCCAGCAGTGGAGGGGGCTGGGGGGCGCATGGCTACACCTTC. Amino acids: CASSGGGWGAHGYTF. The chain has TRBV6-1 and TRBJ1-2; 7 bases agree with TRBD1. The germline V gene has CDR1 MNHNS and CDR2 SASEGT. With V trimmed by 4 bases and J by 6 bases, 11 bases remained unmatched. This CDR3 contains 15 residues.

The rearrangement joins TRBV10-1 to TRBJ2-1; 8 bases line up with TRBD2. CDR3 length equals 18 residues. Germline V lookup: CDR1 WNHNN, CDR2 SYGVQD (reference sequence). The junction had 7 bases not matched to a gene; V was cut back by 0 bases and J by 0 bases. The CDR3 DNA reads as TGCGCCAGCAGTGAGTCGGGAGCGGGAGTGGTCTCCTACAATGAGCAGTTCTTC. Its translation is CASSESGAGVVSYNEQFF.

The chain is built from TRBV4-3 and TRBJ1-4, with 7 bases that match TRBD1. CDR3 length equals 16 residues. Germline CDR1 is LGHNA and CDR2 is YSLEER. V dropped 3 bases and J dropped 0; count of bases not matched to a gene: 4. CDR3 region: CASSHTQGATNEKLFF. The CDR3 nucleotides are TGCGCCAGCAGCCACACTCAGGGGGCAACTAATGAAAAACTGTTTTTT.